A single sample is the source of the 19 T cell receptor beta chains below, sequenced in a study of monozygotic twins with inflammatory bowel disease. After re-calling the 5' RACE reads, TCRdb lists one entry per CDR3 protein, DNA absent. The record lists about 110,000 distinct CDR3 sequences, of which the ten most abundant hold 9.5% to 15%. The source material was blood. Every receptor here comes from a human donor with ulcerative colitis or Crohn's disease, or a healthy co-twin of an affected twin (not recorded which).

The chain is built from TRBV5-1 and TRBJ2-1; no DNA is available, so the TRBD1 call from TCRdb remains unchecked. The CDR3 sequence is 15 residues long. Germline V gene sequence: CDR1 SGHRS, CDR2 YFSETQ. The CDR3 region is CASSLLGQGDNEQFF.

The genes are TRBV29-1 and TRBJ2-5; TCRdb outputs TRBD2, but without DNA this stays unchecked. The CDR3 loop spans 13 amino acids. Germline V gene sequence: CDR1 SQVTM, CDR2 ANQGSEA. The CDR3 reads CSVQRQGGETQYF.

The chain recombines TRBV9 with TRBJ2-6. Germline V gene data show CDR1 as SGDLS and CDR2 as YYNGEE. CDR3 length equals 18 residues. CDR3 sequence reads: CASRKRETDSVGANVLTF.

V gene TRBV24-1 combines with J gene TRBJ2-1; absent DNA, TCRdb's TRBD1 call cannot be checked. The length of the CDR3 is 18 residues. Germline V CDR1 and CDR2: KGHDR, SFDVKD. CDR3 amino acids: CATSDPPGTGGPYNEQFF.

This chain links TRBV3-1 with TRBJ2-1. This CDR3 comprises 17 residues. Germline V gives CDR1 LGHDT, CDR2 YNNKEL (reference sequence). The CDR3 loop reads CASSQDPGLSSYNEQFF.

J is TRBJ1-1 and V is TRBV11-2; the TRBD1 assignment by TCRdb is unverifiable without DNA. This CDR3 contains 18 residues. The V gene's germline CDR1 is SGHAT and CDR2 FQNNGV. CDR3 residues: CASSQGRGHGIRNTEAFF. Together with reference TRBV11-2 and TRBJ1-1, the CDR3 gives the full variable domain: EAGVAQSPRYKIIEKRQSVAFWCNPISGHATLYWYQQILGQGPKLLIQFQNNGVVDDSQLPKDRFSAERLKGVDSTLKIQPAKLEDSAVYLCASSQGRGHGIRNTEAFFGQGTRLTVV.

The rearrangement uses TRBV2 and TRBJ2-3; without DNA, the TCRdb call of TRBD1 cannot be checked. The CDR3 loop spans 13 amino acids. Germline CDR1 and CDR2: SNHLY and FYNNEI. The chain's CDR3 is CASGQGASDTQYF.

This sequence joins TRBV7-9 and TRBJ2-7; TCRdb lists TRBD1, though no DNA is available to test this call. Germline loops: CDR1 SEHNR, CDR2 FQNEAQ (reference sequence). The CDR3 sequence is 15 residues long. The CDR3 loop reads CASSFLRIDRAEQYF. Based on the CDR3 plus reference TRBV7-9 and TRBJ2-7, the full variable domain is DTGVSQNPRHKITKRGQNVTFRCDPISEHNRLYWYRQTLGQGPEFLTYFQNEAQLEKSRLLSDRFSAERPKGSFSTLEIQRTEQGDSAMYLCASSFLRIDRAEQYFGPGTRLTVT.

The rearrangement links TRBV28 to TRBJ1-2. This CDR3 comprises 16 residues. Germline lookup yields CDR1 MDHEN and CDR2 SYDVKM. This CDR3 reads CASSLAWSLANYGYTF.

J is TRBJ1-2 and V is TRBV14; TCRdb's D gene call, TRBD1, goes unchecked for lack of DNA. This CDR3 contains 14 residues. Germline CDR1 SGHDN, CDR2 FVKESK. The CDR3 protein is CASSQTTGYFGYTF.

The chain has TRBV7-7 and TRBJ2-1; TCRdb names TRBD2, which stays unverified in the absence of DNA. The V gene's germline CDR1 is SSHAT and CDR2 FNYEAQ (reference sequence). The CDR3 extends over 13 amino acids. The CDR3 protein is CASGLSREGEQFF.

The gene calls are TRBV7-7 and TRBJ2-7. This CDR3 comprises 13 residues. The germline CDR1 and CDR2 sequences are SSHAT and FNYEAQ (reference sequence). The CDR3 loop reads CASSLATWGEQYF.

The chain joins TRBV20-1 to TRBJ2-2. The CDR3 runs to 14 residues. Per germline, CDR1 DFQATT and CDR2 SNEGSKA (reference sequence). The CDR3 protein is CSARDSGFPGELFF.

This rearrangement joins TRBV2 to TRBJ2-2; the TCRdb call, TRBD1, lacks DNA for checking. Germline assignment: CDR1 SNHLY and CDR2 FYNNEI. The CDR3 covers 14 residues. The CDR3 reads CAIQGQGAAGELFF.

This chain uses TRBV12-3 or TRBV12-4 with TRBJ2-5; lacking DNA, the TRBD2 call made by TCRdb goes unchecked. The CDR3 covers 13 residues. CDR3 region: CASSSARRETQYF.

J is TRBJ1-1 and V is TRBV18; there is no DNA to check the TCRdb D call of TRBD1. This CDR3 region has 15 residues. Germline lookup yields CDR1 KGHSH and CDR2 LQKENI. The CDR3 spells CASSPMNGGGSEAFF.

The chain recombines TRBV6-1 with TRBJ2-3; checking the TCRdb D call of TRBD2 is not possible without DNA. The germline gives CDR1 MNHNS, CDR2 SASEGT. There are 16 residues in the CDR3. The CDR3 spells CASSEKRPWGTDTQYF.

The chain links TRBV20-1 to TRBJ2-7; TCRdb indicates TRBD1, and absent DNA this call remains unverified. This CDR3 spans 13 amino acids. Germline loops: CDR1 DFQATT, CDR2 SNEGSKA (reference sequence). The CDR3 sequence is CSAGAPGGNEQYF.

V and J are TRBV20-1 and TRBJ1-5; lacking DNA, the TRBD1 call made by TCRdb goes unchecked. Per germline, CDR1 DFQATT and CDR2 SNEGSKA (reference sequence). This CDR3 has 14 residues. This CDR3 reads CSANPGQGAQPQHF.